Presented here are 18 T cell receptor beta chains from one specimen sequenced in a study of early T cells in non-severe SARS-CoV-2 infection. MiXCR was run by TCRdb on the 5' RACE reads, yielding one entry per CDR3 protein. The repertoire includes some 80,000 distinct CDR3 sequences, approximately 5% of them detected once, and around 7.5% sits in the top ten. This sample comprised whole blood, obtained at baseline. The receptors come from an adult who was a healthcare worker with PCR-confirmed SARS-CoV-2 infection or an uninfected control (not recorded which).

This chain joins TRBV6-2 or TRBV6-3 and TRBJ2-3; TRBD2 is a possible D gene (5 bases). The germline CDR1 and CDR2 sequences are MNHEY and SVGEGT. CDR3 length: 14 residues. V lost 2 bases and J lost 10, with 16 bases in between. The CDR3 DNA sequence: TGTGCCAGCAGTTACATCGGACTCGAGGTACCGCAGTATTTT. Protein product: CASSYIGLEVPQYF.

V is TRBV29-1 and J is TRBJ2-7; 9 bases are shared with TRBD2. V trimming: 4 bases; J trimming: 3 bases; junction bases outside the gene matches: 7. The CDR3 is made up of 14 amino acids. Germline V lookup: CDR1 SQVTM, CDR2 ANQGSEA. The CDR3 DNA sequence: TGCAGCGTTGCCCAACTAGCGGGCAACTACGAGCAGTACTTC. This encodes CSVAQLAGNYEQYF.

This clonotype has only one observation. One end of the junction varies from germline; a read error may be responsible. The J gene is TRBJ2-2, the V gene TRBV6-4; possible D gene TRBD2, 6 bases. CDR1 and CDR2 from the germline V gene are MRHNA and SNTAGT. The CDR3 has 14 amino acids. CDR3 coding DNA: TGTGCCAGCAGTGCCCGGGAGCACACCGGGGAGCTGTTTTTC. Translating gives CASSAREHTGELFF.

The CDR3, as DNA: TGTGCCATCAGTGAAGAATGGCGGGATCGCACAGATACGCAGTATTTT. Encoded protein: CAISEEWRDRTDTQYF. This chain uses TRBV10-3 with TRBJ2-3; possible D gene TRBD2, 6 bases. The CDR3 contains 16 residues. V lost 3 bases, J lost 1 base, and 14 bases lay in between. Germline CDR1 reads ENHRY; CDR2 reads SYGVKD.

This clonotype was recorded at least ten times. V and J are TRBV6-5 and TRBJ2-7; D tentatively reads TRBD1 or TRBD2 (5 bases each). The V end was cut by 6 bases, the J end by 0 bases, with 9 bases between. The CDR3 contains 13 residues. Germline assignment: CDR1 MNHEY and CDR2 SVGAGI. The CDR3 spells CASSKGTSYEQYF. DNA for the CDR3: TGTGCCAGCAGCAAGGGGACCTCCTACGAGCAGTACTTC.

This chain uses TRBV6-1 with TRBJ2-7; the D is unclear. The CDR3 is made up of 14 amino acids. Deletions cut 6 bases from V and 2 bases from J, with 14 bases between. Germline CDR1 reads MNHNS; CDR2 reads SASEGT. The CDR3 nucleotides read TGTGCCAGCAGACCAGGATCCCTAACCTACGAGCAGTACTTC. Translating gives CASRPGSLTYEQYF.

Concerning this clonotype itself: This clone may be a read error of a much larger clone one base away. The V call is TRBV6-5, the J call TRBJ2-3; D not resolved. This CDR3 comprises 14 residues. Germline values: CDR1 MNHEY, CDR2 SVGAGI. The CDR3 is CASSYRQNTDTRYF. In nucleotides, the CDR3 is TGTGCCAGCAGTTACAGGCAGAACACAGATACGCGGTATTTT.

At least ten counts were recorded for this clonotype. The rearrangement joins TRBV27 to TRBJ2-7; 9 bases match TRBD2. The CDR3 spans 16 residues. V lost 0 bases to trimming and J lost 2 bases; unmatched junction nucleotides: 5. Looked up from germline, CDR1 is MNHEY and CDR2 is SMNVEV (reference sequence). CDR3 DNA: TGTGCCAGCAGTTTATCTTCTAGCGGGGCGACCTACGAGCAGTACTTC. This encodes CASSLSSSGATYEQYF.

This clonotype was observed a handful of times. This rearrangement joins TRBV18 to TRBJ2-7, with D possibly TRBD2 on 6 matching bases. The V end lost 3 bases, the J end lost 6 bases, and 18 bases lay between the germline ends. The CDR3 is made up of 15 amino acids. CDR1 and CDR2 (germline): KGHSH, LQKENI. The CDR3 DNA is TGTGCCAGCTCACCTAGCGGAGCCCTCAAAGGCGAGCAGTACTTC. Translating gives CASSPSGALKGEQYF.

This clonotype was detected many times. The rearrangement uses TRBV18 and TRBJ2-7, with D unclear. The CDR3 sequence is 14 residues long. In germline, CDR1 is KGHSH, CDR2 LQKENI. Trimming removed 6 bases from V and 7 bases from J, with 19 bases in between. DNA of the CDR3: TGTGCCAGCTCCAAGGCAGGCACCACGAGGGAGCAGTACTTC. Translated, it gives CASSKAGTTREQYF.

This clonotype was found many times. The rearrangement links TRBV7-6 to TRBJ2-1, with 7 bases aligning to TRBD1. The CDR3 has 16 amino acids. Losses at the gene ends were 5 bases for V and 0 bases for J; bases not matched to a gene: 7. Germline values: CDR1 SGHVS, CDR2 FNYEAQ. In DNA, the CDR3 is TGTGCCAGCAGCCGGACGGGACAGAGCTCCTACAATGAGCAGTTCTTC. Translating it yields CASSRTGQSSYNEQFF.

This clonotype was seen only a few times. The J gene is TRBJ1-1, the V gene TRBV29-1; no firm D call. Germline V gene lookup returns CDR1 SQVTM and CDR2 ANQGSEA. Between the trimmed V and J ends, which lost 3 bases and 3 bases, there was a span of 8 bases. The CDR3 has 12 residues. The DNA for the CDR3 is TGCAGCGTTGATAGCCGGGACACTGAAGCTTTCTTT. Encoded protein: CSVDSRDTEAFF.

This chain links TRBV10-3 with TRBJ2-7; D ambiguous. The CDR3 has 12 amino acids. The V end lost 11 bases, the J end lost 0 bases, and 11 bases lay between the germline ends. Germline CDR1 is ENHRY and CDR2 is SYGVKD. The CDR3 reads CAAQRSSYEQYF. The CDR3 DNA reads TGTGCCGCCCAAAGGAGCTCCTACGAGCAGTACTTC.

With respect to this clonotype: This may stem from a read error, because a much larger clone lies one nucleotide away. The V gene is TRBV9, the J gene TRBJ2-2; no firm D call. This CDR3 is 14 amino acids long. Germline V gene lookup returns CDR1 SGDLS and CDR2 YYNGEE. The germline V and J ends were trimmed by 5 bases and 7 bases, with 15 bases remaining between them. The CDR3 region has the DNA TGTGCCAGCAGGGAAGTATCTTCCAGCGGGGAGCTGTTTTTT. This gives the protein CASREVSSSGELFF.

The V call is TRBV19, the J call TRBJ2-1; the match to TRBD1 covers 8 bases. V lost 10 bases to trimming and J lost 4 bases; unmatched junction nucleotides: 6. This CDR3 has 13 amino acids. CDR1 is LNHDA and CDR2 is SQIVND in the germline V gene (reference sequence). The CDR3 DNA reads TGTGCCACTCAGGGGGCCGTGTACAATGAGCAGTTCTTC. Translating it yields CATQGAVYNEQFF.

The sample holds many counts of this clonotype. The chain is built from TRBV12-3 or TRBV12-4 and TRBJ2-3; 13 bases align to TRBD2. The CDR3 is 15 amino acids. J was trimmed by 4 bases and V by 5 bases; bases with no gene match: 3. The CDR3 region has the DNA TGTGCCAGCAGTACCGGGACTAGCGGGGCAGATACGCAGTATTTT. Translating it yields CASSTGTSGADTQYF.

This clonotype was recorded at least ten times. The CDR3 protein is CASSLSAGGTEAFF. The CDR3 DNA reads as TGTGCCAGCAGCTTGTCGGCTGGTGGCACTGAAGCTTTCTTT. The V and J genes are TRBV7-9 and TRBJ1-1; no reliable D call. CDR1 and CDR2 (germline): SEHNR, FQNEAQ (reference sequence). This CDR3 contains 14 residues. V gave up 3 bases and J gave up 4 bases, with 12 bases separating them.

This clonotype was detected a few times. The rearrangement uses TRBV27 and TRBJ2-2; 7 bases are shared with TRBD2. This CDR3 region has 17 residues. Germline CDR1 MNHEY, CDR2 SMNVEV (reference sequence). V trimming: 3 bases; J trimming: 6 bases; junction bases outside the gene matches: 13. CDR3 region: CASSFLGREYGPGELFF. The CDR3 nucleotides are TGTGCCAGCAGTTTTCTAGGGCGGGAGTACGGGCCCGGGGAGCTGTTTTTT.